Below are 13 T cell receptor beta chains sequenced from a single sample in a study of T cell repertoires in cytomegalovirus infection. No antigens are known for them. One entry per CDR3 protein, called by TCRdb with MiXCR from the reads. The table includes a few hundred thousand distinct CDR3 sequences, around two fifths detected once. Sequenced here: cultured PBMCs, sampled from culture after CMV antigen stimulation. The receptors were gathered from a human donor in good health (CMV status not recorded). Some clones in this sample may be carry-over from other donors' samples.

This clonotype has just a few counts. CDR3 amino acids: CATKDSPSGNYGYTF. For the CDR3, the DNA is TGTGCCACCAAGGACAGCCCGAGCGGTAACTATGGCTACACCTTC. The chain couples TRBV19 to TRBJ1-2, with D perhaps matching TRBD1 (6 bases). CDR3 length: 15 amino acids. The germline CDR1 and CDR2 sequences are LNHDA and SQIVND (reference sequence). The ends were cut back, 10 bases at V and 1 base at J, with 19 bases in the middle.

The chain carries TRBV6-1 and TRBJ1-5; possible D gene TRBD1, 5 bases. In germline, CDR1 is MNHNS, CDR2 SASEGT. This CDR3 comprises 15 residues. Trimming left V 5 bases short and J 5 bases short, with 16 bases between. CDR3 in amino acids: CASSFQGEDYQPQHF. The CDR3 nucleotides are TGTGCCAGCAGTTTCCAGGGAGAAGACTATCAGCCCCAGCATTTT.

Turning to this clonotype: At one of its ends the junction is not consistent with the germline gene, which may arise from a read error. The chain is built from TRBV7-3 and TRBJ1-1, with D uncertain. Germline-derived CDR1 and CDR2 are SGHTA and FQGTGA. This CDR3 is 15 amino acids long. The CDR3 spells CASSFSPVQNTVAFF. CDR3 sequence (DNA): TGTGCCAGCAGCTTTTCACCCGTCCAGAACACTGTAGCTTTCTTT.

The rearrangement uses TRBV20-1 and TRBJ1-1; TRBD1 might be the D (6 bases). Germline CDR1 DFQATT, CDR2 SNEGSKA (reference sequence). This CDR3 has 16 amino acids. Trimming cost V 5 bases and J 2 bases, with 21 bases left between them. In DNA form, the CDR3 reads TGCAGTGCTTCGCGTAACCGACAGGCGATCAACACTGAAGCTTTCTTT. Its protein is CSASRNRQAINTEAFF.

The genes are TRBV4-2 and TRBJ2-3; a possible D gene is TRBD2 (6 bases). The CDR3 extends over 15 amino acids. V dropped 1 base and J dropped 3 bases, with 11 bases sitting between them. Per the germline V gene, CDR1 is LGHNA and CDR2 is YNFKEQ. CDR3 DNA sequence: TGTGCCAGCAGCCAAGGCGGGGCGCAGACAGATACGCAGTATTTT. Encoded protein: CASSQGGAQTDTQYF.

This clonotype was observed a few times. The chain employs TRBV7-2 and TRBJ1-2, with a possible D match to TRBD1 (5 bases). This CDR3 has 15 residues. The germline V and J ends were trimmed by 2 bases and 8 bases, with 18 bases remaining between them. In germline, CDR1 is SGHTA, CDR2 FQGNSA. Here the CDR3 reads CASSLLVEWRGGYTF. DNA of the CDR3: TGTGCCAGCAGCTTATTGGTCGAGTGGCGGGGGGGCTACACCTTC.

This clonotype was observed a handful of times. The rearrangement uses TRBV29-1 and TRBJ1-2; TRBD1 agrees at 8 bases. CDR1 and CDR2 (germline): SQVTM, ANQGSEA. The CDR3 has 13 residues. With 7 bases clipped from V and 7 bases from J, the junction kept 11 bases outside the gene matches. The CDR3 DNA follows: TGCAGCGCTGGAGGGCAGGGGGCATTTGGCTACACCTTC. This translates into CSAGGQGAFGYTF. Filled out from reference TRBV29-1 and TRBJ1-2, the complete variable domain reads SAVISQKPSRDICQRGTSLTIQCQVDSQVTMMFWYRQQPGQSLTLIATANQGSEATYESGFVIDKFPISRPNLTFSTLTVSNMSPEDSSIYLCSAGGQGAFGYTFGSGTRLTVV.

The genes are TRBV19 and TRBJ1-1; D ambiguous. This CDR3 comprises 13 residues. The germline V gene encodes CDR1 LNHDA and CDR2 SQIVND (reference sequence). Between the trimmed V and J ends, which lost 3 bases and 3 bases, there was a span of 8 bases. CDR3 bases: TGTGCCAGTAGTATGGTCGGGGACACTGAAGCTTTCTTT. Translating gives CASSMVGDTEAFF. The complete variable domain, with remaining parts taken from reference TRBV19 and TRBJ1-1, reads DGGITQSPKYLFRKEGQNVTLSCEQNLNHDAMYWYRQDPGQGLRLIYYSQIVNDFQKGDIAEGYSVSREKKESFPLTVTSAQKNPTAFYLCASSMVGDTEAFFGQGTRLTVV.

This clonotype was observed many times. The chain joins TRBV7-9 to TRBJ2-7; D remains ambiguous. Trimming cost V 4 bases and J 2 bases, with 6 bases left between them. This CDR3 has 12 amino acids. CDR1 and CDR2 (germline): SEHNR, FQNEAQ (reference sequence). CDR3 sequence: CASSSSPYEQYF. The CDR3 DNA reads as TGTGCCAGCAGCTCCAGCCCCTACGAGCAGTACTTC.

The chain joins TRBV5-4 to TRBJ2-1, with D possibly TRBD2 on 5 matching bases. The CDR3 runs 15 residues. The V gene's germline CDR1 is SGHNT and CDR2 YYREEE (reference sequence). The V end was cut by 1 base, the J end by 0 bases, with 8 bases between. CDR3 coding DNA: TGTGCCAGCAGCTTGAGCGGCCCCTCCTACAATGAGCAGTTCTTC. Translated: CASSLSGPSYNEQFF.

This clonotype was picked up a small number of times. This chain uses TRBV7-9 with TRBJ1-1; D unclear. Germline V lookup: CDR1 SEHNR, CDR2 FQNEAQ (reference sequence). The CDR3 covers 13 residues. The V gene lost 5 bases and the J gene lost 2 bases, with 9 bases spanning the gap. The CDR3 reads CASSPNPNTEAFF. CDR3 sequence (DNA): TGTGCCAGCAGCCCTAATCCAAACACTGAAGCTTTCTTT.

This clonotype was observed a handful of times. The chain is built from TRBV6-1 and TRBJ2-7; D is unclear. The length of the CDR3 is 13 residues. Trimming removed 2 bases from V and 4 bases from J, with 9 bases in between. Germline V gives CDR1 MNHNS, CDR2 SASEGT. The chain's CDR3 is CASSENLEYEQYF. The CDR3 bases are TGTGCCAGCAGTGAAAATTTGGAATACGAGCAGTACTTC.

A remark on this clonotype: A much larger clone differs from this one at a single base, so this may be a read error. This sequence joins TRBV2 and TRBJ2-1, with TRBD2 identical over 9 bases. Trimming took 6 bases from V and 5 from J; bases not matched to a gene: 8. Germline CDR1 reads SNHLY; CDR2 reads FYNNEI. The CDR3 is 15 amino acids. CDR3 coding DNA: TGTGCCAGCAGCTTTAGCGGGAGAGGGCACAATGAGCAGTTCTTC. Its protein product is CASSFSGRGHNEQFF.